The 10 T cell receptor beta chains below were found in one sample sequenced in a study of blood T cells in healthy people across ages. Sample-barcoded 5' priming and a J-beta primer mix drove a second PCR of about 6 to 12 cycles. TCRdb re-called the 5' RACE reads through MiXCR, storing one row per CDR3 protein. The sample lists about 730,000 distinct CDR3 sequences; around 46% were seen once. Specimen: blood. The receptors shown here come from a woman aged 55-69 years in good health.

This clonotype was found a few times. The rearrangement joins TRBV20-1 to TRBJ2-1; TRBD2 matches at 13 bases. Germline V gene lookup returns CDR1 DFQATT and CDR2 SNEGSKA (reference sequence). The CDR3 consists of 17 residues. After removal of 6 bases from V and 9 bases from J, the junction contained 17 bases not matched to a gene. CDR3 nucleotides: TGCAGTGCCCACGGGACTAGCGGGAAAAGGGGCTTGATTGAGCAGTTCTTC. It yields the protein CSAHGTSGKRGLIEQFF.

V and J are TRBV2 and TRBJ2-1; 7 nucleotides line up with TRBD1. The junction had 9 bases not matched to a gene; V was cut back by 7 bases and J by 0 bases. The CDR3 runs 16 residues. From germline, CDR1 is SNHLY and CDR2 FYNNEI. In DNA, the CDR3 is TGTGCCAGCACTAGACAGGGTGGGAGCTCCTACAATGAGCAGTTCTTC. Its protein product is CASTRQGGSSYNEQFF.

The chain uses TRBV7-3 and TRBJ2-1; 9 bases agree with TRBD2. CDR3 length: 18 residues. V trimming: 1 base; J trimming: 4 bases; junction bases outside the gene matches: 11. CDR1 and CDR2 from the germline V gene are SGHTA and FQGTGA. The CDR3 DNA follows: TGTGCCAGCAGCTTAAGTCCAGCGGGGGGTCCAGATTACAATGAGCAGTTCTTC. It specifies CASSLSPAGGPDYNEQFF.

The chain is built from TRBV7-3 and TRBJ2-1, with a weak D call TRBD2 (6 bases). Germline V lookup: CDR1 SGHTA, CDR2 FQGTGA. This CDR3 contains 15 residues. V lost 5 bases and J 3 bases, leaving 14 bases between the germline ends. CDR3: CASSPGTGYYNEQFF. The CDR3, as DNA: TGTGCCAGCAGCCCCGGGACTGGGTACTACAATGAGCAGTTCTTC.

This clonotype was found a few times. This chain links TRBV28 with TRBJ1-5; no reliable D call. Trimming pared 5 bases from V and 6 bases from J, leaving 11 bases between. CDR3 size: 13 residues. Germline CDR1 reads MDHEN; CDR2 reads SYDVKM. The CDR3 sequence: CASSGETGQPQHF. The CDR3 region has the DNA TGTGCCAGCAGTGGGGAAACGGGTCAGCCCCAGCATTTT.

The rearrangement joins TRBV5-1 to TRBJ2-3, with D unresolved. The germline V and J ends were trimmed by 4 bases and 4 bases, with 10 bases remaining between them. Per the germline V gene, CDR1 is SGHRS and CDR2 is YFSETQ. The CDR3 runs to 13 residues. The CDR3 DNA reads TGCGCCAGCAGCGTCCTAAACCCAGATACGCAGTATTTT. Its translation is CASSVLNPDTQYF.

The genes are TRBV6-5 and TRBJ2-3, with D hard to call. Looked up from germline, CDR1 is MNHEY and CDR2 is SVGAGI. The CDR3 totals 15 residues. Trimming took 0 bases from V and 1 from J, leaving 8 bases between them. Written as DNA, the CDR3 is TGTGCCAGCAGTTACTCGACCCTGGGCACAGATACGCAGTATTTT. Encoded protein: CASSYSTLGTDTQYF.

This chain joins TRBV5-5 and TRBJ2-3; 9 bases map to TRBD2. The V gene end was trimmed by 5 bases and the J gene end by 1 base; junction bases not matched to a gene: 8. This CDR3 contains 16 residues. The germline CDR1 and CDR2 sequences are SGHKS and YYEKEE (reference sequence). This chain's CDR3 is CASSYEIAGGTDTQYF. As DNA, the CDR3 is TGTGCCAGCAGTTACGAAATAGCGGGGGGCACAGATACGCAGTATTTT.

The chain employs TRBV20-1 and TRBJ2-5; 10 positions match TRBD2. V gave up 2 bases and J gave up 11 bases; unmatched junction bases: 8. The CDR3 totals 13 residues. In germline, CDR1 is DFQATT, CDR2 SNEGSKA (reference sequence). The CDR3 DNA reads as TGCAGTGCTAGACCGGGACTAGCGAGTGAACAGTACTTC. It is translated as CSARPGLASEQYF.

About this clonotype: This clone may be a read error of a much larger clone one base away. The chain joins TRBV7-9 to TRBJ2-7; D gene ambiguous. CDR1 is SEHNR and CDR2 is FQNEAQ in the germline V gene (reference sequence). This CDR3 has 14 residues. Trimming stripped 5 bases from V and 7 bases from J, with 18 bases between. DNA for the CDR3: TGTGCCAGCAGCGGACCCCAGAGTGGGAATGAGCAGTACTTC. This encodes CASSGPQSGNEQYF.